A single sample is the source of the 20 T cell receptor beta chains below, sequenced in a study of T cell responses to AZD1222 COVID-19 vaccine. Profiled with immunoSEQ multiplex PCR; TCRdb holds only in-frame clones, not every one. The table has around 160,000 clones, 75% to 90% seen once; the top ten hold around 4.1%. The starting material was peripheral blood, obtained on day 0 of MenACWY control vaccination. These receptor sequences come from an adult in good health.

This clone appeared a single time. J is TRBJ2-3 and V is TRBV5-1; D is unclear. The CDR3 covers 15 residues. Germline V lookup: CDR1 SGHRS, CDR2 YFSETQ. Trimming cost V 1 base and J 2 bases, with 11 bases left between them. The CDR3 DNA sequence: TGCGCCAGCAGCTTGAGGTCGGAGATCACAGATACGCAGTATTTT. Translating it yields CASSLRSEITDTQYF.

The V and J genes are TRBV5-1 and TRBJ1-2; D remains unclear. Germline values: CDR1 SGHRS, CDR2 YFSETQ. There are 17 residues in the CDR3. Trimming pared 4 bases from V and 0 bases from J, leaving 19 bases between. The CDR3 spells CASSPHGMSEANYGYTF. CDR3 DNA: TGCGCCAGCAGCCCCCACGGGATGAGTGAAGCTAACTATGGCTACACCTTC.

The chain carries TRBV6-1 and TRBJ1-6, with a possible D match to TRBD1 (6 bases). The V gene's germline CDR1 is MNHNS and CDR2 SASEGT. V lost 3 bases to trimming and J lost 10 bases, with 10 bases between them. The CDR3 consists of 13 residues. CDR3 amino acids: CASSEEGGSPLHF. The CDR3 DNA sequence: TGTGCCAGCAGTGAGGAAGGGGGATCACCCCTCCACTTT.

This sequence joins TRBV4-1 and TRBJ1-6; D gene uncertain. In germline, CDR1 is MGHRA, CDR2 YSYEKL. V lost 1 base and J lost 13, with 14 bases in between. The CDR3 is 14 residues long. CDR3 protein: CASSQGRVERPLHF. As DNA, the CDR3 is TGCGCCAGCAGCCAAGGTAGGGTCGAGAGGCCCCTCCACTTT.

This chain uses TRBV7-2 with TRBJ2-5, with TRBD2 as a possible D gene (5 bases). This CDR3 spans 15 amino acids. V dropped 2 bases and J dropped 5 bases, with 15 bases sitting between them. CDR1 SGHTA and CDR2 FQGNSA come from the germline V gene. CDR3 sequence (DNA): TGTGCCAGCAGCTTACGCGGGTCATCCGGGGAGACCCAGTACTTC. It specifies CASSLRGSSGETQYF.

This clone was detected only a few times. CDR3 sequence (DNA): TGTGCCAGCAGCGCTGGGACAGTCCAAGAGACCCAGTACTTC. The encoded protein is CASSAGTVQETQYF. The V call is TRBV9, the J call TRBJ2-5; 7 bases map to TRBD1. This CDR3 contains 14 residues. Trimming cost V 3 bases and J 1 base; bases outside gene matches: 3. Germline V gene sequence: CDR1 SGDLS, CDR2 YYNGEE.

This chain joins TRBV15 and TRBJ2-2; 7 bases are a match to TRBD1. The CDR3 length is 18 residues. Trimming cost V 3 bases and J 0 bases; bases outside gene matches: 10. Germline V gene sequence: CDR1 LNHNV, CDR2 YYDKDF (reference sequence). The CDR3 region has the DNA TGTGCCACCAGCAGTTCAAGGACAGGACGGTCGAACACCGGGGAGCTGTTTTTT. Its translation: CATSSSRTGRSNTGELFF.

This chain uses TRBV7-8 with TRBJ2-2; no clear D gene. Germline loops: CDR1 SGHVS, CDR2 FQNEAQ. V dropped 3 bases and J dropped 4 bases, with 6 bases sitting between them. The CDR3 consists of 13 residues. CDR3 DNA sequence: TGTGCCAGCAGCTTCAGAGCCACCGGGGAGCTGTTTTTT. It specifies CASSFRATGELFF.

The genes are TRBV5-1 and TRBJ2-5; tentative D call: TRBD1 (5 bases). Trimming shortened V by 0 bases and J by 2 bases, and 17 bases separated the two germline ends. CDR1 is SGHRS and CDR2 is YFSETQ in the germline V gene. The CDR3 contains 17 residues. CDR3 nucleotides: TGCGCCAGCAGCTTGGGTCTACAGGTGAGAGGACAAGAGACCCAGTACTTC. This encodes CASSLGLQVRGQETQYF.

V and J are TRBV5-1 and TRBJ2-1; TRBD1 is a possible D gene (6 bases). The germline V and J ends were trimmed by 1 base and 4 bases, with 18 bases remaining between them. This CDR3 region has 17 residues. Germline V gene sequence: CDR1 SGHRS, CDR2 YFSETQ. As DNA, the CDR3 is TGCGCCAGCAGCTTGTCATCCTCCTCGGGGACATACAATGAGCAGTTCTTC. Its protein is CASSLSSSSGTYNEQFF.

The chain carries TRBV10-3 and TRBJ1-2; 12 positions agree with TRBD1. This CDR3 comprises 16 residues. The germline gives CDR1 ENHRY, CDR2 SYGVKD. The V and J ends lost 3 bases and 4 bases, in that order; junction bases with no gene match: 6. The CDR3 reads CAISEGTGGASYGYTF. The DNA of the CDR3 is TGTGCCATCAGTGAAGGGACAGGGGGCGCAAGCTATGGCTACACCTTC.

The V gene is TRBV19, the J gene TRBJ2-2; the D gene is possibly TRBD2 (5 bases). The germline V and J ends were trimmed by 6 bases and 5 bases, with 13 bases remaining between them. Per germline, CDR1 LNHDA and CDR2 SQIVND (reference sequence). The CDR3 contains 14 residues. The CDR3 loop is CASSRLTGTGELFF. The CDR3 bases are TGTGCCAGTAGCAGGTTAACGGGGACCGGGGAGCTGTTTTTT. The full variable domain, completed using reference TRBV19 and TRBJ2-2, is DGGITQSPKYLFRKEGQNVTLSCEQNLNHDAMYWYRQDPGQGLRLIYYSQIVNDFQKGDIAEGYSVSREKKESFPLTVTSAQKNPTAFYLCASSRLTGTGELFFGEGSRLTVL.

In its sample, this clone was seen a few times. The J gene is TRBJ1-2, the V gene TRBV5-4, with no clear D. Germline-derived CDR1 and CDR2 are SGHNT and YYREEE (reference sequence). V was pared by 5 bases and J by 4 bases, with 15 bases between. The CDR3 runs to 14 residues. CDR3 in amino acids: CASSPYSRGYGYTF. CDR3 in DNA: TGTGCCAGCAGTCCCTACAGCCGTGGCTATGGCTACACCTTC.

The CDR3 loop reads CAEQGFKGTQYF. Written as DNA, the CDR3 is TGTGCCGAACAGGGGTTCAAGGGGACCCAGTACTTC. V gene TRBV30 combines with J gene TRBJ2-5; 7 bases line up with TRBD1. J was trimmed by 7 bases and V by 8 bases; bases with no gene match: 10. Germline V lookup: CDR1 GTSNPN, CDR2 SVGIG (reference sequence). This CDR3 spans 12 amino acids.

This chain uses TRBV5-6 with TRBJ1-5, with D uncertain. This CDR3 is built from 16 residues. CDR1 and CDR2 from the germline V gene are SGHDT and YYEEEE. V shed 1 base and J shed 5 bases, with 16 bases lying between them. The CDR3 is CASSLQVRTQDQPQHF. CDR3 DNA: TGTGCCAGCAGCTTGCAAGTCCGGACCCAGGATCAGCCCCAGCATTTT.

This clone was observed a single time. This chain connects TRBV20-1 to TRBJ2-3, with TRBD2 as a possible D gene (6 bases). V lost 3 bases to trimming and J lost 0 bases, with 16 bases between them. CDR1 and CDR2 (germline): DFQATT, SNEGSKA (reference sequence). CDR3 length equals 16 residues. The CDR3 protein is CSASGGTGASTDTQYF. CDR3 DNA sequence: TGCAGTGCTAGTGGCGGGACTGGCGCTAGCACAGATACGCAGTATTTT.

This clone was found a few times. This CDR3 is CASNSGQNNQPQHF. The CDR3 bases are TGTGCCAGCAATTCTGGACAGAACAATCAGCCCCAGCATTTT. The genes are TRBV2 and TRBJ1-5, with D perhaps matching TRBD1 (6 bases). CDR1 and CDR2 (germline): SNHLY, FYNNEI. V was cut by 7 bases and J by 3 bases, with 13 bases left in between. This CDR3 comprises 14 residues.

This clone has more than one count but fewer than ten. The CDR3 coding sequence is TGCGCCAGCAGCTTCGGAGAAAATAGCAATCAGCCCCAGCATTTT. Residues: CASSFGENSNQPQHF. The gene calls are TRBV5-1 and TRBJ1-5, with no clear D. The CDR3 consists of 15 residues. Trimming shortened V by 2 bases and J by 0 bases, and 9 bases separated the two germline ends. Germline CDR1 is SGHRS and CDR2 is YFSETQ.

The V gene is TRBV6-5, the J gene TRBJ1-5, with a possible D match to TRBD1 (5 bases). This CDR3 has 13 residues. V lost 5 bases to trimming and J lost 4 bases, with 9 bases between them. The germline V gene has CDR1 MNHEY and CDR2 SVGAGI. The CDR3 sequence: CASSRQQNQPQHF. CDR3 bases: TGTGCCAGCAGTCGACAGCAAAATCAGCCCCAGCATTTT.

This chain joins TRBV19 and TRBJ1-4; D is perhaps TRBD1 (5 bases). V lost 1 base and J 8 bases, leaving 14 bases between the germline ends. Germline V lookup: CDR1 LNHDA, CDR2 SQIVND (reference sequence). The CDR3 spans 15 residues. CDR3 region: CASSIVGTGQEKLFF. The DNA for the CDR3 is TGTGCCAGTAGTATAGTAGGGACCGGCCAAGAAAAACTGTTTTTT.